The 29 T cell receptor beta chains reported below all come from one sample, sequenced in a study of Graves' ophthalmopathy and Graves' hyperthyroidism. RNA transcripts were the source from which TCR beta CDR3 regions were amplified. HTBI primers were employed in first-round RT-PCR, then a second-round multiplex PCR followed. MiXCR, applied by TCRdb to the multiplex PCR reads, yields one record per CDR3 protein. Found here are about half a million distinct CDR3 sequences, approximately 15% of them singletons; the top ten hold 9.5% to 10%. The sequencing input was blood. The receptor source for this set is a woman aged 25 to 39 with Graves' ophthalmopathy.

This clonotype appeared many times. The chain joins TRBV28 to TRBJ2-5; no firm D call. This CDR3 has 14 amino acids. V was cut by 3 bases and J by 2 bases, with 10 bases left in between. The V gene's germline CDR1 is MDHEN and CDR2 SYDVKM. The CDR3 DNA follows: TGTGCCAGCAGTTTTTATAGTCTTCAAGAGACCCAGTACTTC. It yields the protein CASSFYSLQETQYF.

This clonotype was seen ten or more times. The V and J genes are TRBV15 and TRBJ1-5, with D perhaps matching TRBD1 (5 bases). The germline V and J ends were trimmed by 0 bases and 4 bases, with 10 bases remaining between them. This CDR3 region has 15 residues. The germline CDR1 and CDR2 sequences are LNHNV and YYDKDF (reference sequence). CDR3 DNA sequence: TGTGCCACCAGCAGAGATAGCGGGGCTAATCAGCCCCAGCATTTT. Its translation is CATSRDSGANQPQHF.

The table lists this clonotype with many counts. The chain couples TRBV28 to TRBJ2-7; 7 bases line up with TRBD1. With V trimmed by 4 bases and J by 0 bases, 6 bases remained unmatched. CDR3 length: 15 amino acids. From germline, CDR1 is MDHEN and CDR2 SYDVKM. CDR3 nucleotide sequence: TGTGCCAGCAGTTCGTCAGGGGGTCACTCCTACGAGCAGTACTTC. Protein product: CASSSSGGHSYEQYF.

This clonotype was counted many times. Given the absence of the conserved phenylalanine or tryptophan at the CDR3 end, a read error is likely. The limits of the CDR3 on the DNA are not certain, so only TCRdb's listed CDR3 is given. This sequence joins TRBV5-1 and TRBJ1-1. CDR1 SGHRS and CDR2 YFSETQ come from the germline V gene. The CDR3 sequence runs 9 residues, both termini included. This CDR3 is CASSLEGRR.

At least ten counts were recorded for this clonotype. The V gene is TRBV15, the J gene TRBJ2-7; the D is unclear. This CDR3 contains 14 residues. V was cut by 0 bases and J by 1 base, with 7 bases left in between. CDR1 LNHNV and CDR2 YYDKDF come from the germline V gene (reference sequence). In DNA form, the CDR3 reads TGTGCCACCAGCAGAGATAGCTGGTCCTACGAGCAGTACTTC. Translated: CATSRDSWSYEQYF.

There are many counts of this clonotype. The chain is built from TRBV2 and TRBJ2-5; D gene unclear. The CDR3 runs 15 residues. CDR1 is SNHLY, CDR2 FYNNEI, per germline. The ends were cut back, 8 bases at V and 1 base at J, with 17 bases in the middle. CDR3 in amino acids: CASSLLLPVQETQYF. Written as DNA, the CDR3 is TGTGCCAGCTCCCTCCTGCTCCCAGTCCAAGAGACCCAGTACTTC.

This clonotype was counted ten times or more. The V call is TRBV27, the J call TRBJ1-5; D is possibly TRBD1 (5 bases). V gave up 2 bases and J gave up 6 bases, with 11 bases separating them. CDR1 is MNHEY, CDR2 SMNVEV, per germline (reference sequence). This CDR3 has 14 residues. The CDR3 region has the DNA TGTGCCAGCAGTTTAGGCCAGGGTGGTCAGCCCCAGCATTTT. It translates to CASSLGQGGQPQHF.

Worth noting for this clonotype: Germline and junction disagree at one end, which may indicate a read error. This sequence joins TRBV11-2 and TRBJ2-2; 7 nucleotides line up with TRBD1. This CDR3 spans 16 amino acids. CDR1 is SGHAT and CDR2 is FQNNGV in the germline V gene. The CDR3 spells CATLPRSRGNPGELFF. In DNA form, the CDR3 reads TGTGCCACCTTACCCAGGTCCAGGGGGAACCCCGGGGAGCTGTTTTTT.

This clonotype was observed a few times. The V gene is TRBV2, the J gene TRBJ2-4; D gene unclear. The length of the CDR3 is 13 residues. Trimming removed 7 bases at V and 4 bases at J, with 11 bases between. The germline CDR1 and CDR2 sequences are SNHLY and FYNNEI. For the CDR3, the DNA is TGTGCCAGCACTAACGACAAAAAAAACATTCAGTACTTC. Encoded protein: CASTNDKKNIQYF.

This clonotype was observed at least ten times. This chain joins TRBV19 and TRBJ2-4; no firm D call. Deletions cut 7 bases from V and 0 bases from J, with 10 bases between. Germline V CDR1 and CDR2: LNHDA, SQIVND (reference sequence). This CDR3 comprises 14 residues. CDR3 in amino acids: CASTSTVAKNIQYF. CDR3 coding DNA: TGTGCCAGTACCTCGACCGTAGCCAAAAACATTCAGTACTTC.

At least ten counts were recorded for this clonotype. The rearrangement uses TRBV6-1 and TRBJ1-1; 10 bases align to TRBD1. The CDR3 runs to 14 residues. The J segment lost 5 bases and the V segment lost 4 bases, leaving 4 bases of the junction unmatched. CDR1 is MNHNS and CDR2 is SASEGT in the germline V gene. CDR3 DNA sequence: TGTGCCAGCAGTGCGGGGGGACAGGGGACTGAAGCTTTCTTT. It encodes CASSAGGQGTEAFF.

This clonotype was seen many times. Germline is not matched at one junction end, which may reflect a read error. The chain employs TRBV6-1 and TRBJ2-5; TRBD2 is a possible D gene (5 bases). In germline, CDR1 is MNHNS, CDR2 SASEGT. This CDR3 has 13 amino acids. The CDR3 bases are TGTGCCAGCGAGAGGACTGGGCAAGGGACCCAGTACTTC. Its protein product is CASERTGQGTQYF.

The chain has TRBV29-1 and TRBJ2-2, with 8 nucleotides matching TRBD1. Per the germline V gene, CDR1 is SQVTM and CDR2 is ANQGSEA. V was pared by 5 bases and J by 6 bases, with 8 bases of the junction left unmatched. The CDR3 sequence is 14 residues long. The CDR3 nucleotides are TGCAGCGTTACAGGACAGGGAAGGGCCGGGGAGCTGTTTTTT. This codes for CSVTGQGRAGELFF.

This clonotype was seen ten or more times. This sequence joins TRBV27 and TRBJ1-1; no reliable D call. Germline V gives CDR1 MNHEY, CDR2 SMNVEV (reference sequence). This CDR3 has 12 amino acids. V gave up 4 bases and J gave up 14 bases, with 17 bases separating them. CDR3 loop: CASSSNNRRRFF. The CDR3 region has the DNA TGTGCCAGCAGTTCAAACAACCGTCGGCGGTTCTTT.

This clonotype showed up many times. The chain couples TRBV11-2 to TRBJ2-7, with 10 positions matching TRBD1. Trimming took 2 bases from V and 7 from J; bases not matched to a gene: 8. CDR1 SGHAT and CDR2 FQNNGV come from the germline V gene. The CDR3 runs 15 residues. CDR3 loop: CASSLPTGGWLEQYF. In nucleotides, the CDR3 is TGTGCCAGCAGCTTACCGACAGGGGGCTGGTTGGAGCAGTACTTC.

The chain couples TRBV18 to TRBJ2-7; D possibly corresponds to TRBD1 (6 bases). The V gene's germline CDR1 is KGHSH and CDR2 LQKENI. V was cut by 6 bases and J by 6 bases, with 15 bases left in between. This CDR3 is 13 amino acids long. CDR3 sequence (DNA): TGTGCCAGCTCGCCCGACAGGTCCATCGAGCAGTACTTC. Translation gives CASSPDRSIEQYF. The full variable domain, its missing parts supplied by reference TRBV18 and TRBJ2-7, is NAGVMQNPRHLVRRRGQEARLRCSPMKGHSHVYWYRQLPEEGLKFMVYLQKENIIDESGMPKERFSAEFPKEGPSILRIQQVVRGDSAAYFCASSPDRSIEQYFGPGTRLTVT.

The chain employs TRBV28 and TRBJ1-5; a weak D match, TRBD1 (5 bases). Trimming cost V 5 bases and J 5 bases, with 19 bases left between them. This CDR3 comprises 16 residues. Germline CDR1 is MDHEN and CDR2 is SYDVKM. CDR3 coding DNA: TGTGCCAGCAGTCCCCCCTTGGGACGTCTGGATCAGCCCCAGCATTTT. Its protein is CASSPPLGRLDQPQHF.

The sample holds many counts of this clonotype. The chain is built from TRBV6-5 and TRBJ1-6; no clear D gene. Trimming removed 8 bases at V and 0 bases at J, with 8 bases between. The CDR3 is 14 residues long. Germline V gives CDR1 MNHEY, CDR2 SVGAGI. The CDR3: CASVTSSYNSPLHF. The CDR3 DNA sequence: TGTGCCAGCGTCACTAGCTCCTATAATTCACCCCTCCACTTT.

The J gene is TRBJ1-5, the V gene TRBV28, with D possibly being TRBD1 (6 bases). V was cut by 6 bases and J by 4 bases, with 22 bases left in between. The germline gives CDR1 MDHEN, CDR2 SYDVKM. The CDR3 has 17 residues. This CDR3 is CASRRTALKSLNQPQHF. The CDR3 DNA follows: TGTGCCAGCAGGCGGACAGCCCTCAAGTCCTTAAATCAGCCCCAGCATTTT.

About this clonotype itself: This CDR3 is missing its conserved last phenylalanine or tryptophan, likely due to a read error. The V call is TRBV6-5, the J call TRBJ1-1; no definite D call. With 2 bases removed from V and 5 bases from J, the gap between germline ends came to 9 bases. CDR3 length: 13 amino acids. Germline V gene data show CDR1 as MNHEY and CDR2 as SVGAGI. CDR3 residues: CASSYTRQTEAFY. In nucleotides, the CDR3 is TGTGCCAGCAGTTACACCAGACAAACTGAAGCTTTCTAT.

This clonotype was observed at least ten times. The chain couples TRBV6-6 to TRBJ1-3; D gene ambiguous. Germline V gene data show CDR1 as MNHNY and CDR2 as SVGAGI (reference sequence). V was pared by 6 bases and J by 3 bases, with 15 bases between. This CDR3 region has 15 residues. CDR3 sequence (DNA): TGTGCCAGCAGATTTTGGGAGAGCCTTGGAAACACCATATATTTT. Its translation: CASRFWESLGNTIYF.

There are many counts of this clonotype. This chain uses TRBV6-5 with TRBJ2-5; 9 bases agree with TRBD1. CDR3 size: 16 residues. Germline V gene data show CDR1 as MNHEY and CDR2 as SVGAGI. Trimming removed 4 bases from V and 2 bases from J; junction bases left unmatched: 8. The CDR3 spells CASSSRDRAWQETQYF. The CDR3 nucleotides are TGTGCCAGCAGTTCCCGGGACAGGGCCTGGCAAGAGACCCAGTACTTC.

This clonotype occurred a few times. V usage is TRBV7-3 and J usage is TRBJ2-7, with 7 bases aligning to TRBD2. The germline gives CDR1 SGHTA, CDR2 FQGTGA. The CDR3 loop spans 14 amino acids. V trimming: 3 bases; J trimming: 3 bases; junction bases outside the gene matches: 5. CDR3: CASSFGGRFYEQYF. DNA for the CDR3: TGTGCCAGCAGCTTCGGGGGGAGGTTCTACGAGCAGTACTTC. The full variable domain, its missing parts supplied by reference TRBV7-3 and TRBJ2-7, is GAGVSQTPSNKVTEKGKYVELRCDPISGHTALYWYRQSLGQGPEFLIYFQGTGAADDSGLPNDRFFAVRPEGSVSTLKIQRTERGDSAVYLCASSFGGRFYEQYFGPGTRLTVT.

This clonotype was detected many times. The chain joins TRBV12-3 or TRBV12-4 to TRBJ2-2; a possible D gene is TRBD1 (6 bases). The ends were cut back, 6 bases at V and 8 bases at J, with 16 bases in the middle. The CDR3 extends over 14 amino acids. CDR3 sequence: CASRNSGTRGELFF. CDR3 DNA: TGTGCCAGCAGAAATTCAGGGACACGGGGGGAGCTGTTTTTT.

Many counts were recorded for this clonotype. CDR3 sequence reads: CASSTSGGLGTGELFF. The CDR3 DNA follows: TGTGCCAGCAGTACTAGCGGGGGTCTGGGAACCGGGGAGCTGTTTTTT. V is TRBV6-5 and J is TRBJ2-2, with TRBD2 matching 11 bases. Trimming removed 5 bases from V and 5 bases from J; junction bases left unmatched: 7. Germline values: CDR1 MNHEY, CDR2 SVGAGI. This CDR3 has 16 amino acids.

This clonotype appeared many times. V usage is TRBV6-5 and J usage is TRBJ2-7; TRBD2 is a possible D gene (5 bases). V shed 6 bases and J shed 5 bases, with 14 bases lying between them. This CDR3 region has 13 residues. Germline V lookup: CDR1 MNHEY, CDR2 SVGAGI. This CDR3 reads CASRKEGNNEQYF. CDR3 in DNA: TGTGCCAGCAGAAAAGAGGGTAACAACGAGCAGTACTTC.

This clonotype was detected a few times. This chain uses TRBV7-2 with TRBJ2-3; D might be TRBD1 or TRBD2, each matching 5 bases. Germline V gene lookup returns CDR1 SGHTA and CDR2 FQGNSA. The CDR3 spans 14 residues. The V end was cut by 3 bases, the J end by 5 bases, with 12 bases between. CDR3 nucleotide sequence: TGTGCCAGCAGCTTCGTCCGGGGCGTAGATACGCAGTATTTT. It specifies CASSFVRGVDTQYF.

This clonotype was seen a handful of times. The CDR3 is CASSLARATTGELFF. The DNA for the CDR3 is TGTGCCAGCAGCTTAGCGAGGGCTACGACCGGGGAGCTGTTTTTT. This chain joins TRBV7-8 and TRBJ2-2, with D perhaps matching TRBD2 (5 bases). Germline CDR1 is SGHVS and CDR2 is FQNEAQ. This CDR3 spans 15 amino acids. With 0 bases removed from V and 5 bases from J, the gap between germline ends came to 10 bases. The whole variable domain, filled in from reference TRBV7-8 and TRBJ2-2, reads GAGVSQSPRYKVAKRGQDVALRCDPISGHVSLFWYQQALGQGPEFLTYFQNEAQLDKSGLPSDRFFAERPEGSVSTLKIQRTQQEDSAVYLCASSLARATTGELFFGEGSRLTVL.

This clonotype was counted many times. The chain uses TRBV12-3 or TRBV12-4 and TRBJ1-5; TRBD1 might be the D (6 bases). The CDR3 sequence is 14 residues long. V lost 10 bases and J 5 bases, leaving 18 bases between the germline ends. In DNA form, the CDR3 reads TGTGCCACCGCGAAACAGGGAGTTGATCAGCCCCAGCATTTT. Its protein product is CATAKQGVDQPQHF.